The rows below give T cell receptor beta chains drawn from one sample of a study of brain T cells in children with intractable seizures. TCRdb's copy holds only in-frame clones and misses some; the assay was immunoSEQ multiplex PCR. The sample yields 340,000 or so clones, 93% seen once. The input for sequencing was peripheral blood, taken less than 6 months after surgery. These receptors all stem from a boy under two years old with tuberous sclerosis and intractable seizures. CDR3s include the opening cysteine and the closing phenylalanine or tryptophan. Fields, in order: J gene, V gene, clone size, D gene, CDR3 protein, CDR3 DNA. The D gene is left open where the match is weak. Where a row states a size, it is once, few, many or the class of an expanded clone; other rows omit it.

J gene: TRBJ2-2; V gene: TRBV6-5; clone size: .; D gene: .; CDR3 protein: CASKTWSSGELFF; CDR3 DNA: TGTGCCAGCAAGACTTGGTCGTCCGGGGAGCTGTTTTTT
J gene: TRBJ1-4; V gene: TRBV5-1; clone size: .; D gene: .; CDR3 protein: CASSLFPGAATNEKLFF; CDR3 DNA: TGCGCCAGCAGCTTGTTTCCGGGAGCAGCAACTAATGAAAAACTGTTTTTT
J gene: TRBJ1-1; V gene: TRBV10-3; clone size: .; D gene: .; CDR3 protein: CAIRQGGLAEAFF; CDR3 DNA: TGTGCCATCAGGCAGGGCGGTTTGGCTGAAGCTTTCTTT
J gene: TRBJ1-1; V gene: TRBV19; clone size: .; D gene: .; CDR3 protein: CASSIQTNTEAFF; CDR3 DNA: TGTGCCAGTAGTATACAGACGAACACTGAAGCTTTCTTT
J gene: TRBJ1-1; V gene: TRBV4-1; clone size: .; D gene: TRBD1; CDR3 protein: CASRTIFRDSSLNTEAFF; CDR3 DNA: TGCGCCAGCAGAACAATTTTCCGGGACAGCTCATTGAACACTGAAGCTTTCTTT
J gene: TRBJ2-3; V gene: TRBV29-1; clone size: .; D gene: .; CDR3 protein: CSVDEQAQTSPDTQYF; CDR3 DNA: TGCAGCGTTGATGAACAGGCCCAGACTAGTCCAGATACGCAGTATTTT
J gene: TRBJ1-1; V gene: TRBV12-3/TRBV12-4; clone size: .; D gene: .; CDR3 protein: CASTLGGSEAFF; CDR3 DNA: TGTGCCAGCACCCTAGGGGGGTCTGAAGCTTTCTTT
J gene: TRBJ2-7; V gene: TRBV6-2/TRBV6-3; clone size: once; D gene: .; CDR3 protein: CASSYLGRREQYF; CDR3 DNA: TGTGCCAGCAGTTACCTAGGGAGGAGGGAGCAGTACTTC
J gene: TRBJ2-1; V gene: TRBV9; clone size: .; D gene: .; CDR3 protein: CASSVYRTPYNEQFF; CDR3 DNA: TGTGCCAGCAGCGTATATAGGACCCCTTACAATGAGCAGTTCTTC
J gene: TRBJ2-5; V gene: TRBV6-5; clone size: .; D gene: TRBD2; CDR3 protein: CASSYGTSGQETQYF; CDR3 DNA: TGTGCCAGCAGTTACGGGACTAGCGGCCAAGAGACCCAGTACTTC
J gene: TRBJ1-4; V gene: TRBV7-2; clone size: .; D gene: TRBD1; CDR3 protein: CASSLGQAANEKLFF; CDR3 DNA: TGTGCCAGCAGCTTGGGACAGGCTGCTAATGAAAAACTGTTTTTT
J gene: TRBJ2-7; V gene: TRBV5-1; clone size: .; D gene: .; CDR3 protein: CASSLAWGLDYEQYF; CDR3 DNA: TGCGCCAGCAGCCTCGCGTGGGGGCTGGACTACGAGCAGTACTTC
J gene: TRBJ2-3; V gene: TRBV29-1; clone size: .; D gene: TRBD2; CDR3 protein: CSVPGLALDTQYF; CDR3 DNA: TGCAGCGTCCCGGGACTAGCGCTAGATACGCAGTATTTT
J gene: TRBJ2-1; V gene: TRBV29-1; clone size: .; D gene: .; CDR3 protein: CSVGWGEMSQFF; CDR3 DNA: TGCAGCGTTGGATGGGGGGAGATGAGCCAGTTCTTC
J gene: TRBJ2-1; V gene: TRBV27; clone size: once; D gene: .; CDR3 protein: CASSLEGPSSYNEQFF; CDR3 DNA: TGTGCCAGCAGTTTAGAGGGTCCCTCGTCCTACAATGAGCAGTTCTTC
J gene: TRBJ2-1; V gene: TRBV18; clone size: once; D gene: .; CDR3 protein: CASSPLGYNEQFF; CDR3 DNA: TGTGCCAGCTCACCACTCGGCTACAATGAGCAGTTCTTC
J gene: TRBJ1-3; V gene: TRBV2; clone size: few; D gene: TRBD1; CDR3 protein: CASSTGQGAQNTIYF; CDR3 DNA: TGTGCCAGCAGTACGGGACAGGGGGCGCAAAACACCATATATTTT